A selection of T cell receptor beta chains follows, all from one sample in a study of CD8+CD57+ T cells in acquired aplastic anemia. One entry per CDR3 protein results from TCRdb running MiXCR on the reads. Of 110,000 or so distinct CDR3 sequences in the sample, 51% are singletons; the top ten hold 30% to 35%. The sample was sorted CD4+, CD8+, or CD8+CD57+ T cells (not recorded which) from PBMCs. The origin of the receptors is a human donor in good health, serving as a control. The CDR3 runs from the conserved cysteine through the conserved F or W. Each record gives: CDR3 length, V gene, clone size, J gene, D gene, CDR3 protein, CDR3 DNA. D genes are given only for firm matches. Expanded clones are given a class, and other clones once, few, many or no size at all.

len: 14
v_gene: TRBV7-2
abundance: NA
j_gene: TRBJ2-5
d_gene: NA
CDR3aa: CASSSDLFQETQYF
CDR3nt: TGTGCCAGCAGCTCGGACTTGTTTCAAGAGACCCAGTACTTC

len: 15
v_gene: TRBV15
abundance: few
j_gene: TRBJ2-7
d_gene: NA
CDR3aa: CATSRDFGGLYEQYF
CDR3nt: TGTGCCACCAGCAGAGATTTCGGGGGGCTTTACGAGCAGTACTTC

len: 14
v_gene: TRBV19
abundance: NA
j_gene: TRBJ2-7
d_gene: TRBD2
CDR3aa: CASSIGQGGYEQYF
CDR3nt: TGTGCCAGTAGTATAGGGCAGGGAGGGTACGAGCAGTACTTC

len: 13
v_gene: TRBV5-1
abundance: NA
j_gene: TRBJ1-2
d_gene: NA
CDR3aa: CASSLTVDYGYTF
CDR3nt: TGCGCCAGCAGCTTGACGGTCGACTATGGCTACACCTTC

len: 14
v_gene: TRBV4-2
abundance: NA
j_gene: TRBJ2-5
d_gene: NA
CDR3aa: CASSVVGLGETQYF
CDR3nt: TGTGCCAGCAGCGTAGTGGGGCTTGGGGAGACCCAGTACTTC

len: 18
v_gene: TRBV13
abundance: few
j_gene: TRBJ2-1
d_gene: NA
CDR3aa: CASSSPTPLTGSYNEQFF
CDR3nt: TGTGCCAGCAGCTCCCCCACCCCCCTGACAGGCTCCTACAATGAGCAGTTCTTC

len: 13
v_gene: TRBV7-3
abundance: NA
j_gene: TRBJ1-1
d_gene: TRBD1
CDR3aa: CASSLTQGGEAFF
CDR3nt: TGTGCCAGCAGCTTAACACAGGGGGGTGAAGCTTTCTTT

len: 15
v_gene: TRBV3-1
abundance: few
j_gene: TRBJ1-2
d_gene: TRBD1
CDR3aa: CASSHRGGETEGYTF
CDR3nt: TGTGCCAGCAGCCATAGAGGGGGCGAAACGGAGGGCTACACCTTC

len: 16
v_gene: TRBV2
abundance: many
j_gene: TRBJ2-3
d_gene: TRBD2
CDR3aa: CASSTERGKGTDTQYF
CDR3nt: TGTGCCAGCAGTACTGAGCGGGGGAAAGGCACAGATACGCAGTATTTT

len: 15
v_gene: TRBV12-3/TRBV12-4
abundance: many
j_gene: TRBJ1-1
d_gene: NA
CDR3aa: CASSLGAGTNTEAFF
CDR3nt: TGTGCCAGCAGTTTAGGCGCGGGAACGAACACTGAAGCTTTCTTT

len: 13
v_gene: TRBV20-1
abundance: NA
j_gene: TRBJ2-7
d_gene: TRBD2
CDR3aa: CSASGTSDYEQYF
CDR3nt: TGCAGTGCTAGTGGAACTAGCGACTACGAGCAGTACTTC

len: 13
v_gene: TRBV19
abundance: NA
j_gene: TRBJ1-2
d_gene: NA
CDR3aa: CASRDLANYGYTF
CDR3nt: TGTGCCAGTAGGGATCTTGCTAACTATGGCTACACCTTC

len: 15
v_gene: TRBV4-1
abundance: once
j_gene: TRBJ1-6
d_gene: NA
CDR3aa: CASSPQAAVNSPLHF
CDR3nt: TGCGCCAGCAGCCCCCAAGCGGCAGTCAATTCACCCCTCCACTTT